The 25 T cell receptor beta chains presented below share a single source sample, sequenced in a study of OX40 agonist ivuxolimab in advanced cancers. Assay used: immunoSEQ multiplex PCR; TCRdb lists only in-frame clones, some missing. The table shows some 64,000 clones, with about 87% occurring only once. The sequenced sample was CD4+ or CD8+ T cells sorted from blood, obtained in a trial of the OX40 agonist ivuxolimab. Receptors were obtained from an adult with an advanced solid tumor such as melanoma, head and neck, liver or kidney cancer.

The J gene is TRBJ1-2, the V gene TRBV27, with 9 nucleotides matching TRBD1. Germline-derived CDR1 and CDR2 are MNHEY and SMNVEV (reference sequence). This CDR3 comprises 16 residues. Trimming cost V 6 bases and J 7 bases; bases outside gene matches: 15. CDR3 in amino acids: CASSPRRGQGIFGYTF. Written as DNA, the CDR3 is TGTGCCAGCAGCCCCCGACGGGGACAGGGAATATTTGGCTACACCTTC.

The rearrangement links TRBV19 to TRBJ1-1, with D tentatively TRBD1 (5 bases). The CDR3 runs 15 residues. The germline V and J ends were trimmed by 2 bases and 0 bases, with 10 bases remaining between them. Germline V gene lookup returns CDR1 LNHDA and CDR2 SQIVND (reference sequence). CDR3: CASSIMAGMNTEAFF. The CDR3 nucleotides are TGTGCCAGTAGTATAATGGCAGGGATGAACACTGAAGCTTTCTTT.

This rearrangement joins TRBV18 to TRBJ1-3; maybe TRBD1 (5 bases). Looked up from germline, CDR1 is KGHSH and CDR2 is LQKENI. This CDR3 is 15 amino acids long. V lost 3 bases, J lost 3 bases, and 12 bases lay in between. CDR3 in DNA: TGTGCCAGCTCACCGAAGACAGCGAGTGGAAACACCATATATTTT. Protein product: CASSPKTASGNTIYF. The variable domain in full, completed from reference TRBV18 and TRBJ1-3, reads NAGVMQNPRHLVRRRGQEARLRCSPMKGHSHVYWYRQLPEEGLKFMVYLQKENIIDESGMPKERFSAEFPKEGPSILRIQQVVRGDSAAYFCASSPKTASGNTIYFGEGSWLTVV.

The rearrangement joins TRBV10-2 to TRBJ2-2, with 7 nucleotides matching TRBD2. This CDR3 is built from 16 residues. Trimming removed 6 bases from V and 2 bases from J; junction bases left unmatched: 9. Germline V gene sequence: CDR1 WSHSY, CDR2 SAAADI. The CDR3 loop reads CASSGSGLPNTGELFF. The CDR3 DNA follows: TGCGCCAGCAGCGGATCGGGACTACCAAACACCGGGGAGCTGTTTTTT.

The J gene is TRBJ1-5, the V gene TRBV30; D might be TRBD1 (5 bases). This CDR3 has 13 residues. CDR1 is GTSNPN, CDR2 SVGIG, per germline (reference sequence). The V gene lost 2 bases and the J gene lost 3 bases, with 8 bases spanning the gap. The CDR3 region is CAWSRQNNQPQHF. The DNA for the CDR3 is TGTGCCTGGAGTCGACAGAACAATCAGCCCCAGCATTTT.

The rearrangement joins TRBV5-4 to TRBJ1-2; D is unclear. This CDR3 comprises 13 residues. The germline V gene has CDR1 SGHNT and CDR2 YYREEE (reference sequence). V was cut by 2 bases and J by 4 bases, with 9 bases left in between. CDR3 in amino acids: CASSLEEGYGYTF. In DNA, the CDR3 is TGTGCCAGCAGCTTAGAGGAAGGCTATGGCTACACCTTC.

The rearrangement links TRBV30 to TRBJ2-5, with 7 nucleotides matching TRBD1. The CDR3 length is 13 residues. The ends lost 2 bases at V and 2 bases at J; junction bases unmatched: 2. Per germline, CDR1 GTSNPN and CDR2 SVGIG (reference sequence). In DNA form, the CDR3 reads TGTGCCTGGAGTAGGGACAGTCAAGAGACCCAGTACTTC. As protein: CAWSRDSQETQYF.

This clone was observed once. Here the CDR3 reads CASTSPYEQYF. The CDR3, as DNA: TGTGCCAGCACTAGCCCCTACGAGCAGTACTTC. V gene TRBV28 combines with J gene TRBJ2-7, with a weak D call TRBD2 (5 bases). CDR1 and CDR2 (germline): MDHEN, SYDVKM. The CDR3 is 11 amino acids. Deletions cut 7 bases from V and 2 bases from J, with 6 bases between.

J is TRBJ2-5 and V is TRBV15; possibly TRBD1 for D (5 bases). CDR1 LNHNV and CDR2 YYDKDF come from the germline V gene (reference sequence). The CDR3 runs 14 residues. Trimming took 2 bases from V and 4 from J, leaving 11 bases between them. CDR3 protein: CATSRPWGGETQYF. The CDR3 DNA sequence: TGTGCCACCAGCAGACCGTGGGGCGGAGAGACCCAGTACTTC.

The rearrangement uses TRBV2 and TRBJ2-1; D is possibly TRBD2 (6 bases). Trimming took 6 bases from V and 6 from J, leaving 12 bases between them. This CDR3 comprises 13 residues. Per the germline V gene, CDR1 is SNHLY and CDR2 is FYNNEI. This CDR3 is CASREGLTNEQFF. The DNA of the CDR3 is TGTGCCAGCAGAGAGGGACTTACCAATGAGCAGTTCTTC.

The CDR3 here is CAWSGSGGQPQHF. CDR3 nucleotide sequence: TGTGCCTGGAGTGGTTCAGGAGGTCAGCCCCAGCATTTT. The J gene is TRBJ1-5, the V gene TRBV30; D call uncertain. V shed 1 base and J shed 6 bases, with 10 bases lying between them. Germline CDR1 GTSNPN, CDR2 SVGIG (reference sequence). The CDR3 runs to 13 residues. The full variable domain, with the rest looked up from reference TRBV30 and TRBJ1-5, is SQTIHQWPATLVQPVGSPLSLECTVEGTSNPNLYWYRQAAGRGLQLLFYSVGIGQISSEVPQNLSASRPQDRQFILSSKKLLLSDSGFYLCAWSGSGGQPQHFGDGTRLSIL.

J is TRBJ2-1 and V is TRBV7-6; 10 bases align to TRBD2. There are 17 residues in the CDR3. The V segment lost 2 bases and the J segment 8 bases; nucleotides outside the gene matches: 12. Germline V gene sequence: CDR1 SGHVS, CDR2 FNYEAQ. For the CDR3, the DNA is TGTGCCAGCAGCTTAATAAGCGGGAGGGCCGTGGTACATGAGCAGTTCTTC. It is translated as CASSLISGRAVVHEQFF.

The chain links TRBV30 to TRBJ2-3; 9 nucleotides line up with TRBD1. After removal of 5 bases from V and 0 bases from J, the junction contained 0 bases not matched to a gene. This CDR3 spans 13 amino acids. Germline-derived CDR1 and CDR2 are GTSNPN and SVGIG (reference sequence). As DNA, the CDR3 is TGTGCCTGGGACAGGGGGAGCACAGATACGCAGTATTTT. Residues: CAWDRGSTDTQYF.

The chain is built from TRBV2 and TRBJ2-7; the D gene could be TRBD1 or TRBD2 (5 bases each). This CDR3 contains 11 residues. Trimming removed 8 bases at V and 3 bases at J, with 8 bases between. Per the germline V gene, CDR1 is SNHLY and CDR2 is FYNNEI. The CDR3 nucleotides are TGTGCCAGCCGGGACCTCTACGAGCAGTACTTC. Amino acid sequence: CASRDLYEQYF.

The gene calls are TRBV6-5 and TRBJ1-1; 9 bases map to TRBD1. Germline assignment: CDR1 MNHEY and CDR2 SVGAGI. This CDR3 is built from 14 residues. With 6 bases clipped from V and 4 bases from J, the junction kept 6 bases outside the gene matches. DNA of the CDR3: TGTGCCAGCAGAGAACAGGGGGCGTTCACTGAAGCTTTCTTT. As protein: CASREQGAFTEAFF.

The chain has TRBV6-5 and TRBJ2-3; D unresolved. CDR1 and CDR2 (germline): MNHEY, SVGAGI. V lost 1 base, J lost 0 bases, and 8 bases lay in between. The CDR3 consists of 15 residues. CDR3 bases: TGTGCCAGCAGTTACTACGGCTACAGCACAGATACGCAGTATTTT. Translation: CASSYYGYSTDTQYF.

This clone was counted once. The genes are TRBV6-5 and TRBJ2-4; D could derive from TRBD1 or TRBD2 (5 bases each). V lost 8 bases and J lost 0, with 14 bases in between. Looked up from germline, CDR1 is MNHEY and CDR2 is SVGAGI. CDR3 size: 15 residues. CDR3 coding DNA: TGTGCCAGCGTCTCGACGAGGGGAGCCAAAAACATTCAGTACTTC. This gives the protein CASVSTRGAKNIQYF.

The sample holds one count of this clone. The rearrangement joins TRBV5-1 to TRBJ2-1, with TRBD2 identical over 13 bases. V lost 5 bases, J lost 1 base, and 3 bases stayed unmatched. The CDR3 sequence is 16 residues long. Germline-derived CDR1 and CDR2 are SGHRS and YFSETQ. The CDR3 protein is CASSWTSGSSYNEQFF. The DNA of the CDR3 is TGCGCCAGCAGTTGGACTAGCGGGAGTTCCTACAATGAGCAGTTCTTC.

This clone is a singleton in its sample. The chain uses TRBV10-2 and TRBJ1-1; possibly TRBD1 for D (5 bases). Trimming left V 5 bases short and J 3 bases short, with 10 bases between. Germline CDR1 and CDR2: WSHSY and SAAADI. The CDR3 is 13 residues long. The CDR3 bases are TGCGCCAGCAGTTCCAGGGCGGACACTGAAGCTTTCTTT. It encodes CASSSRADTEAFF.

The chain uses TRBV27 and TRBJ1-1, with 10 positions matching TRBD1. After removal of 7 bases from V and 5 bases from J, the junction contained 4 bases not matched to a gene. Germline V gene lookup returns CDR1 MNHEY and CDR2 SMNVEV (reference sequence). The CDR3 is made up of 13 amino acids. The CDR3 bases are TGTGCCAGCATGGGACAGGGGTATACTGAAGCTTTCTTT. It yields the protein CASMGQGYTEAFF.

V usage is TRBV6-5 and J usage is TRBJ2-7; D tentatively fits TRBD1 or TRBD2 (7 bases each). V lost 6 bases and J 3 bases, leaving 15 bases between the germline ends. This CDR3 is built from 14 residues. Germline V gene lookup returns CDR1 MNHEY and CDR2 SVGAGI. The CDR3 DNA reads TGTGCCAGCAGAATCCAGGGGGGGATCTACGAGCAGTACTTC. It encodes CASRIQGGIYEQYF.

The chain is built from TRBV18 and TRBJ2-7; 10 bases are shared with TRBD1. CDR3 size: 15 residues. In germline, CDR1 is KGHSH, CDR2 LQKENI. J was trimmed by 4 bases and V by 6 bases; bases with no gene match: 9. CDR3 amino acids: CASSGQGGAVYEQYF. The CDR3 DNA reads TGTGCCAGCTCTGGACAGGGGGGGGCCGTGTACGAGCAGTACTTC.

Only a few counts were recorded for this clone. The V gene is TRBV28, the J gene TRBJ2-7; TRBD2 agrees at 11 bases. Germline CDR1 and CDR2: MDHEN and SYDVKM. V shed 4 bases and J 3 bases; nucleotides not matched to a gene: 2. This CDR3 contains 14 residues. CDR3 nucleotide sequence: TGTGCCAGCAGTTCTAGCGGGAGGTTCTACGAGCAGTACTTC. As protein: CASSSSGRFYEQYF.

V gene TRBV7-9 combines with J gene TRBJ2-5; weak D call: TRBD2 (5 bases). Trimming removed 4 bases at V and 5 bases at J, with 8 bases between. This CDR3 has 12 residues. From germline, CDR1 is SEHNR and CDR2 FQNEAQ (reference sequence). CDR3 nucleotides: TGTGCCAGCAGCTGGGGAGTGGAGACCCAGTACTTC. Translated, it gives CASSWGVETQYF.

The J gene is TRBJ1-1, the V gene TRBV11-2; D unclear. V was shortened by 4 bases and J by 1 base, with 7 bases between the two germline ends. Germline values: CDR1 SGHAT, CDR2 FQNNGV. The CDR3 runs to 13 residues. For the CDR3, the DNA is TGTGCCAGCAGCTACAGCAGGAACACTGAAGCTTTCTTT. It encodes CASSYSRNTEAFF.